The T cell receptor beta chain under discussion was sequenced for a study of blood T cell repertoires in COVID-19. Authors' methods: Reference gene primer amplification in the assay estimated nucleated cell counts. Profiling relied on immunoSEQ multiplex PCR, and the TCRdb table lists in-frame clones only, not all of them. V and J calls and clone size are those listed in that table; D and trimming were worked out from the DNA. This table has about 73,000 clones, 77% appearing once. Germline V CDR1 and CDR2: LNHDA, SQIVND (reference sequence). This CDR3 has 15 amino acids. J was trimmed by 7 bases and V by 5 bases; bases with no gene match: 8.

The V gene is TRBV19, the J gene TRBJ1-5, with 10 bases matching TRBD1. The receptor was derived from a man in his 70s with COVID-19, enrolled during active disease. Sequencing used peripheral blood. The DNA for the CDR3 is TGTGCCAGTAGTTCCCGGACAGGGGGTGAACAGCCCCAGCATTTT. It is translated as CASSSRTGGEQPQHF. The variable domain in full, with the rest retrieved from reference TRBV19 and TRBJ1-5, is DGGITQSPKYLFRKEGQNVTLSCEQNLNHDAMYWYRQDPGQGLRLIYYSQIVNDFQKGDIAEGYSVSREKKESFPLTVTSAQKNPTAFYLCASSSRTGGEQPQHFGDGTRLSIL.